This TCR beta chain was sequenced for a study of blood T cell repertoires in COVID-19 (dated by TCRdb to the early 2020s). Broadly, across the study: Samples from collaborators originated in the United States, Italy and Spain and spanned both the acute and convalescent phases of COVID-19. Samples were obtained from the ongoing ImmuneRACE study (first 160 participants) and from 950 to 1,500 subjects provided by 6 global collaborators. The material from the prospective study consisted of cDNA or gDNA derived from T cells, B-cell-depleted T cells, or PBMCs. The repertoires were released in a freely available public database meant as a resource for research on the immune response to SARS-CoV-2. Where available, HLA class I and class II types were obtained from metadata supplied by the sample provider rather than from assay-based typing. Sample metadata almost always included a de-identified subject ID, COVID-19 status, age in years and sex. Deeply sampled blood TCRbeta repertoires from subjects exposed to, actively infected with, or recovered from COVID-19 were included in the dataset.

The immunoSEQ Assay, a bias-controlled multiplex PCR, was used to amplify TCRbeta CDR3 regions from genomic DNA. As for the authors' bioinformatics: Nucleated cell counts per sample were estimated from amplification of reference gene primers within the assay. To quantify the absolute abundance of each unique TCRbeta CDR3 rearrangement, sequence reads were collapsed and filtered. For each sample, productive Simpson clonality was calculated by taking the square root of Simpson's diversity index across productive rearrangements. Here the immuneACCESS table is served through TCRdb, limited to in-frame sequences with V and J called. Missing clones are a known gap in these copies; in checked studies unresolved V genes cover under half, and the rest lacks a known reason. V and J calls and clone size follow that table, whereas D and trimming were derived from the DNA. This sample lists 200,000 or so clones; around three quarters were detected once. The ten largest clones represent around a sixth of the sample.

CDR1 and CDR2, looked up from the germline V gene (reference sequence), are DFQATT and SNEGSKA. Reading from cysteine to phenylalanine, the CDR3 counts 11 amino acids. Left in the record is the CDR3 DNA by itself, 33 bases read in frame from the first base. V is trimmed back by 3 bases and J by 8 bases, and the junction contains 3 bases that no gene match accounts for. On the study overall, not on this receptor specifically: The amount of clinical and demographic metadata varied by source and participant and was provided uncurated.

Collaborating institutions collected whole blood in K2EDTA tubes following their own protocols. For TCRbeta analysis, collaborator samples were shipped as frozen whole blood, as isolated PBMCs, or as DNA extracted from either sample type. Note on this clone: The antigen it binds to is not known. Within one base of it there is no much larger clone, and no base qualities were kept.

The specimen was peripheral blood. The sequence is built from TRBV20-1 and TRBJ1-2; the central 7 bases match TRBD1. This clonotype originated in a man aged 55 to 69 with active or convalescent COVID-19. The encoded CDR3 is CSASQGEGYTF. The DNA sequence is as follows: TGCAGTGCTAGCCAGGGGGAGGGCTACACCTTC.